These 27 T cell receptor beta chains were sequenced from one sample in a study of blood T cell repertoires in COVID-19. Measured with immunoSEQ multiplex PCR; TCRdb has only the in-frame clones, and not every one. The sample has over 110,000 clones, about 80% seen once. Sample: PBMCs or T cells enriched from blood (not recorded which). All receptors come from a man over 45 in a cohort exposed to, infected with or recovered from COVID-19 (not recorded which).

The chain employs TRBV6-6 and TRBJ1-2, with 8 bases that match TRBD1. J was trimmed by 3 bases and V by 4 bases; bases with no gene match: 1. The CDR3 consists of 13 residues. CDR1 is MNHNY, CDR2 SVGAGI, per germline (reference sequence). For the CDR3, the DNA is TGTGCCAGCAGTTGGGGACAGGACTATGGCTACACCTTC. This translates into CASSWGQDYGYTF.

The sample holds one count of this clone. The J gene is TRBJ1-5, the V gene TRBV18; no clear D gene. With 6 bases removed from V and 4 bases from J, the gap between germline ends came to 16 bases. This CDR3 has 15 amino acids. The germline CDR1 and CDR2 sequences are KGHSH and LQKENI. CDR3 residues: CASSLENGGNQPQHF. DNA for the CDR3: TGTGCCAGCTCCCTTGAAAATGGAGGGAATCAGCCCCAGCATTTT.

The sample holds one count of this clone. The chain combines TRBV19 with TRBJ1-2, with D hard to call. Looked up from germline, CDR1 is LNHDA and CDR2 is SQIVND (reference sequence). The CDR3 sequence is 13 residues long. V was trimmed by 5 bases and J by 7 bases, leaving 14 bases between them. The DNA for the CDR3 is TGTGCCAGTAGTTCCCTGAGTCACGCTGGCTACACCTTC. Residues: CASSSLSHAGYTF. The full variable domain, its missing parts supplied by reference TRBV19 and TRBJ1-2, is DGGITQSPKYLFRKEGQNVTLSCEQNLNHDAMYWYRQDPGQGLRLIYYSQIVNDFQKGDIAEGYSVSREKKESFPLTVTSAQKNPTAFYLCASSSLSHAGYTFGSGTRLTVV.

This clone showed up just a few times. One junction end disagrees with the germline gene, perhaps due to a read error. The chain combines TRBV10-2 with TRBJ2-3, with TRBD2 matching 13 bases. Germline CDR1 reads WSHSY; CDR2 reads SAAADI. This CDR3 is built from 15 residues. The CDR3 spells CASTGTSGKADTQCF. The CDR3 DNA sequence: TGCGCCAGCACAGGGACTAGCGGGAAGGCAGATACGCAGTGTTTT.

The chain is built from TRBV11-2 and TRBJ1-6; 7 bases match TRBD1. Germline V gives CDR1 SGHAT, CDR2 FQNNGV. V was pared by 1 base and J by 6 bases, with 3 bases of the junction left unmatched. This CDR3 is built from 15 residues. The CDR3 DNA reads TGTGCCAGCAGCTTAGGAACAGGGGCTAATTCACCCCTCCACTTT. Its translation is CASSLGTGANSPLHF.

This chain connects TRBV19 to TRBJ1-1, with a tentative D call TRBD1 (5 bases). V lost 3 bases to trimming and J lost 6 bases, with 8 bases between them. The CDR3 runs to 12 residues. In germline, CDR1 is LNHDA, CDR2 SQIVND (reference sequence). The CDR3 region has the DNA TGTGCCAGTAGTATCTGGGGCTCTGAAGCTTTCTTT. Its protein is CASSIWGSEAFF.

The gene calls are TRBV7-9 and TRBJ1-5; D might be TRBD1 (5 bases). Per the germline V gene, CDR1 is SEHNR and CDR2 is FQNEAQ (reference sequence). Between the trimmed V and J ends, which lost 4 bases and 1 base, there was a span of 14 bases. This CDR3 has 16 residues. Here the CDR3 DNA reads TGTGCCAGCAGCTCGTCCACGGGGGTCAGCAATCAGCCCCAGCATTTT. It encodes CASSSSTGVSNQPQHF.

J is TRBJ2-5 and V is TRBV3-1 (or the pseudogene TRBV3-2), with TRBD2 as a possible D gene (5 bases). V was cut by 0 bases and J by 5 bases, with 10 bases left in between. This CDR3 region has 14 residues. CDR1 and CDR2 (germline): LGHDT, YNNKEL (reference sequence). CDR3 amino acids: CASSQDRGFETQYF. The DNA for the CDR3 is TGTGCCAGCAGCCAAGATCGGGGATTCGAGACCCAGTACTTC.

The chain carries TRBV12-3 or TRBV12-4 and TRBJ1-2, with 7 nucleotides matching TRBD1. J was trimmed by 5 bases and V by 6 bases; bases with no gene match: 6. The CDR3 runs 13 residues. In DNA form, the CDR3 reads TGTGCCAGCAGCCAGGGGGTGGTTTATGGCTACACCTTC. It translates to CASSQGVVYGYTF.

The chain has TRBV5-1 and TRBJ1-1; D may be TRBD1 (5 bases). There are 15 residues in the CDR3. Germline V gene data show CDR1 as SGHRS and CDR2 as YFSETQ. Trimming left V 1 base short and J 1 base short, with 11 bases between. The CDR3, as DNA: TGCGCCAGCAGCTTGAGGGGAAGAACGAACACTGAAGCTTTCTTT. It translates to CASSLRGRTNTEAFF.

The chain combines TRBV5-1 with TRBJ2-7, with a tentative D call TRBD1 (6 bases). Deletions cut 1 base from V and 5 bases from J, with 10 bases between. The CDR3 runs to 13 residues. Germline V gives CDR1 SGHRS, CDR2 YFSETQ. In nucleotides, the CDR3 is TGCGCCAGCAGCTTGACAGGGATCGACGAGCAGTACTTC. Translating it yields CASSLTGIDEQYF.

This chain connects TRBV3-1 (or the pseudogene TRBV3-2) to TRBJ2-7; D not certain. The CDR3 spans 14 residues. With 4 bases removed from V and 2 bases from J, the gap between germline ends came to 12 bases. Germline V gene sequence: CDR1 LGHDT, CDR2 YNNKEL (reference sequence). In DNA form, the CDR3 reads TGTGCCAGCAGCCCCTTTATGGCGGCCTACGAGCAGTACTTC. Amino acid sequence: CASSPFMAAYEQYF.

The chain employs TRBV27 and TRBJ1-5; D is undetermined. V gave up 5 bases and J gave up 0 bases, with 11 bases separating them. Germline V gives CDR1 MNHEY, CDR2 SMNVEV (reference sequence). This CDR3 is built from 15 residues. CDR3 loop: CASSTGLDSNQPQHF. The CDR3 coding sequence is TGTGCCAGCAGTACGGGTCTCGATAGCAATCAGCCCCAGCATTTT.

J is TRBJ2-1 and V is TRBV19; D unclear. Germline values: CDR1 LNHDA, CDR2 SQIVND (reference sequence). The V end was cut by 1 base, the J end by 4 bases, with 5 bases between. This CDR3 comprises 13 residues. CDR3 sequence (DNA): TGTGCCAGTAGTATAGGACTTTACAATGAGCAGTTCTTC. This encodes CASSIGLYNEQFF.

This chain links TRBV7-9 with TRBJ1-1, with a weak D call TRBD1 (5 bases). Germline V gives CDR1 SEHNR, CDR2 FQNEAQ (reference sequence). This CDR3 spans 14 amino acids. The germline V and J ends were trimmed by 2 bases and 4 bases, with 11 bases remaining between them. The CDR3 loop is CASSLTDSSTEAFF. CDR3 nucleotides: TGTGCCAGCAGCTTAACCGACAGTTCCACTGAAGCTTTCTTT. Full variable domain (rest looked up from reference TRBV7-9 and TRBJ1-1): DTGVSQNPRHKITKRGQNVTFRCDPISEHNRLYWYRQTLGQGPEFLTYFQNEAQLEKSRLLSDRFSAERPKGSFSTLEIQRTEQGDSAMYLCASSLTDSSTEAFFGQGTRLTVV.

The chain recombines TRBV9 with TRBJ1-5, with a weak D call TRBD1 (5 bases). This CDR3 has 14 amino acids. CDR1 is SGDLS, CDR2 YYNGEE, per germline. Trimming removed 5 bases at V and 3 bases at J, with 12 bases between. This chain's CDR3 is CASSKGAVNQPQHF. Written as DNA, the CDR3 is TGTGCCAGCAGTAAAGGGGCAGTCAATCAGCCCCAGCATTTT.

The V call is TRBV19, the J call TRBJ2-5, with 7 bases identical to TRBD2. CDR3 length: 14 residues. V was pared by 6 bases and J by 4 bases, with 8 bases of the junction left unmatched. Per the germline V gene, CDR1 is LNHDA and CDR2 is SQIVND (reference sequence). The CDR3 reads CASSRGSPGETQYF. The CDR3 coding sequence is TGTGCCAGTAGCCGCGGGAGTCCCGGAGAGACCCAGTACTTC. The full variable domain, completed using reference TRBV19 and TRBJ2-5, is DGGITQSPKYLFRKEGQNVTLSCEQNLNHDAMYWYRQDPGQGLRLIYYSQIVNDFQKGDIAEGYSVSREKKESFPLTVTSAQKNPTAFYLCASSRGSPGETQYFGPGTRLLVL.

This chain joins TRBV18 and TRBJ2-3, with 9 bases aligning to TRBD2. In germline, CDR1 is KGHSH, CDR2 LQKENI. CDR3 length: 16 residues. With 4 bases clipped from V and 1 base from J, the junction kept 6 bases outside the gene matches. The CDR3 bases are TGTGCCAGCTCACGAGGCGTAGCGGGGGGCACAGATACGCAGTATTTT. Its translation: CASSRGVAGGTDTQYF.

The gene calls are TRBV2 and TRBJ1-2, with TRBD1 matching over 7 bases. J gave up 5 bases and V 8 bases, and 14 bases lay outside the gene matches. CDR1 is SNHLY, CDR2 FYNNEI, per germline. The CDR3 covers 15 residues. The CDR3 loop reads CASSKGVQGGYGYTF. The CDR3 DNA sequence: TGTGCCAGCTCGAAAGGGGTCCAGGGGGGTTATGGCTACACCTTC.

This chain links TRBV27 with TRBJ1-2; TRBD1 agrees at 12 bases. The CDR3 totals 15 residues. Germline-derived CDR1 and CDR2 are MNHEY and SMNVEV (reference sequence). The J segment lost 7 bases and the V segment lost 4 bases, leaving 7 bases of the junction unmatched. As DNA, the CDR3 is TGTGCCAGCAGTTCCTCGGGACAGGGGGCGCGTGGCTACACCTTC. Its translation: CASSSSGQGARGYTF.

The genes are TRBV12-5 and TRBJ1-2; no definite D call. The CDR3 extends over 15 amino acids. Trimming cost V 1 base and J 7 bases, with 16 bases left between them. CDR1 and CDR2 from the germline V gene are LGHNT and FRNRAP. The DNA for the CDR3 is TGTGCTAGTGGTTTGGGCTCCGGGAGCGGCTTTGGCTACACCTTC. Its protein product is CASGLGSGSGFGYTF.

The chain links TRBV5-6 to TRBJ1-2, with D maybe TRBD1 (6 bases). CDR1 SGHDT and CDR2 YYEEEE come from the germline V gene. With 4 bases removed from V and 0 bases from J, the gap between germline ends came to 16 bases. CDR3 length: 16 residues. In nucleotides, the CDR3 is TGTGCCAGCAGCCTGACAGGAGGTTCTTCTAACTATGGCTACACCTTC. Translated: CASSLTGGSSNYGYTF.

The chain is built from TRBV3-1 (or the pseudogene TRBV3-2) and TRBJ1-1, with D perhaps TRBD1 (6 bases). Germline CDR1 and CDR2: LGHDT and YNNKEL (reference sequence). V was cut by 4 bases and J by 7 bases, with 19 bases left in between. This CDR3 region has 15 residues. CDR3 DNA sequence: TGTGCCAGCAGCCGTACGGACAGCAGCCCTTTTGAAGCTTTCTTT. Protein product: CASSRTDSSPFEAFF.

The chain carries TRBV18 and TRBJ2-1; 14 bases match TRBD2. There are 14 residues in the CDR3. V shed 8 bases and J 16 bases; nucleotides not matched to a gene: 13. Per germline, CDR1 KGHSH and CDR2 LQKENI. In DNA, the CDR3 is TGTGCCAGCGCCGACAGAGGACTAGCGGGAGGAGGTTTCTTC. Translation gives CASADRGLAGGGFF. Full variable domain (outside the CDR3, taken from reference TRBV18 and TRBJ2-1): NAGVMQNPRHLVRRRGQEARLRCSPMKGHSHVYWYRQLPEEGLKFMVYLQKENIIDESGMPKERFSAEFPKEGPSILRIQQVVRGDSAAYFCASADRGLAGGGFFGPGTRLTVL.

On this clone: Other DNA variants within this sample encode the same CDR3. This chain links TRBV6-2 or TRBV6-3 with TRBJ2-5, with D possibly being TRBD2 (6 bases). With 2 bases removed from V and 5 bases from J, the gap between germline ends came to 9 bases. The CDR3 sequence is 13 residues long. From germline, CDR1 is MNHEY and CDR2 SVGEGT. The CDR3 region is CASSYGGLETQYF. The CDR3 coding sequence is TGTGCCAGCAGTTACGGGGGGTTGGAGACCCAGTACTTC.

The V call is TRBV10-3, the J call TRBJ2-2; 7 bases fit TRBD2. Looked up from germline, CDR1 is ENHRY and CDR2 is SYGVKD. Losses at the gene ends were 7 bases for V and 0 bases for J; bases not matched to a gene: 11. The CDR3 has 17 amino acids. The CDR3 protein is CAITRSFLAANTGELFF. The CDR3, as DNA: TGTGCCATCACCCGATCTTTTCTAGCGGCGAACACCGGGGAGCTGTTTTTT.

This clone has only a few counts. The CDR3 here is CASSLEAAGAGETQYF. CDR3 nucleotides: TGTGCCAGCAGCTTAGAGGCAGCGGGAGCAGGAGAGACCCAGTACTTC. The genes are TRBV11-3 and TRBJ2-5; 8 bases are a match to TRBD2. There are 16 residues in the CDR3. Trimming cost V 0 bases and J 4 bases; bases outside gene matches: 7. Germline lookup yields CDR1 SGHNT and CDR2 YENEEA.